This is a list of T cell receptor beta chains from one sample in a study of OX40 agonist ivuxolimab in advanced cancers. Sequenced by immunoSEQ multiplex PCR; TCRdb stores in-frame clones only, minus some. Here the sample spans about 50,000 clones, 89% being singletons. Here the sequenced sample was CD4+ or CD8+ T cells sorted from blood, taken in a trial of the OX40 agonist ivuxolimab. The source is an adult with an advanced solid tumor such as melanoma, head and neck, liver or kidney cancer. The CDR3 runs from the conserved cysteine through the conserved F or W. The D gene is left open where the match is weak.

13	TRBD2	TRBV6-5	TRBJ2-5	CASSSSGEETQYF	TGTGCCAGCAGTTCTAGCGGGGAAGAGACCCAGTACTTC
18	TRBD2	TRBV5-1	TRBJ2-3	CASSYFGGAETSTDTQYF	TGCGCCAGCAGCTACTTCGGGGGGGCCGAGACGTCCACAGATACGCAGTATTTT
12	-	TRBV6-6	TRBJ1-2	CASLRNNYGYTF	TGTGCCAGCTTGCGGAATAACTATGGCTACACCTTC
13	-	TRBV4-1	TRBJ2-1	CASSTPNPDEQFF	TGCGCCAGCAGCACGCCGAATCCCGATGAGCAGTTCTTC
14	TRBD1	TRBV7-9	TRBJ1-2	CASSWTGLNYGYTF	TGTGCCAGCAGCTGGACAGGCCTCAACTATGGCTACACCTTC
11	-	TRBV27	TRBJ2-2	CASRVRGELFF	TGTGCCAGCAGAGTACGGGGGGAGCTGTTTTTT
12	-	TRBV19	TRBJ1-2	CASSPDSYGYTF	TGTGCCAGTAGCCCGGACAGCTATGGCTACACCTTC
16	TRBD2	TRBV7-9	TRBJ2-3	CASSPPTSGMTDTQYF	TGTGCCAGCAGCCCCCCCACTAGCGGGATGACAGATACGCAGTATTTT
15	TRBD1	TRBV28	TRBJ2-1	CASSRPGQGAFEQFF	TGTGCCAGCAGTCGGCCGGGACAGGGGGCGTTTGAGCAGTTCTTC
15	TRBD1	TRBV4-1	TRBJ1-1	CASSLQTGANTEAFF	TGCGCCAGCAGCCTCCAAACAGGGGCGAACACTGAAGCTTTCTTT
12	-	TRBV27	TRBJ2-7	CASSSPAGEQYF	TGTGCCAGCAGTTCCCCCGCGGGCGAGCAGTACTTC
14	-	TRBV7-8	TRBJ2-5	CASSLDSDGETQYF	TGTGCCAGCAGCTTAGACAGTGATGGAGAGACCCAGTACTTC
11	-	TRBV6-5	TRBJ2-2	CASSSSGELFF	TGTGCCAGCAGTAGCAGCGGGGAGCTGTTTTTT
13	-	TRBV10-2	TRBJ1-2	CASSGGENYGYTF	TGCGCCAGCAGTGGGGGGGAGAACTATGGCTACACCTTC
13	-	TRBV7-9	TRBJ2-5	CASSLGFQETQYF	TGTGCCAGCAGCTTAGGCTTCCAAGAGACCCAGTACTTC
15	-	TRBV5-1	TRBJ1-2	CASSLGVQGPRGYTF	TGCGCCAGCAGCTTGGGCGTACAGGGTCCGCGCGGCTACACCTTC
14	-	TRBV19	TRBJ2-3	CASSIDFIGGTQYF	TGTGCCAGTAGTATAGATTTCATAGGGGGTACGCAGTATTTT
12	-	TRBV5-6	TRBJ1-2	CASSSGTAGYTF	TGTGCCAGCAGCTCCGGGACGGCTGGCTACACCTTC